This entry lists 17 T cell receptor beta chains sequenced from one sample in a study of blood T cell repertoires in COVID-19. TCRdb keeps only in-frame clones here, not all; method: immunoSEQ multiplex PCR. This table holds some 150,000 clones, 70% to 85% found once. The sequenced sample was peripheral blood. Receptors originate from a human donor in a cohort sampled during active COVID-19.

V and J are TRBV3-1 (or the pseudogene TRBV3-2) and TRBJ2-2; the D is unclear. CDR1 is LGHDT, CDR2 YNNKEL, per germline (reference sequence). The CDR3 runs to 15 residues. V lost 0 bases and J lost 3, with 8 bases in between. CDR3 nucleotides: TGTGCCAGCAGCCAAGATAGAGCGTACACCGGGGAGCTGTTTTTT. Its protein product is CASSQDRAYTGELFF.

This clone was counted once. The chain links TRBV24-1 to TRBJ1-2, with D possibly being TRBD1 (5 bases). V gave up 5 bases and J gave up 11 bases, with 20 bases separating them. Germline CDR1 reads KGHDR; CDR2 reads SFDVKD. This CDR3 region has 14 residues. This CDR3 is CATSAGETGVGYTF. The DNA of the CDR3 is TGTGCCACCAGTGCGGGCGAGACGGGGGTTGGATACACCTTC.

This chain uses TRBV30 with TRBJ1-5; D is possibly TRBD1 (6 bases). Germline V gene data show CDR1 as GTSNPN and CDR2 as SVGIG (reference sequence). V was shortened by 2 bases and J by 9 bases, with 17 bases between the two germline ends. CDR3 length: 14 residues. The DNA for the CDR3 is TGTGCCTGGAGTTGGGGGGGGCCGGAGGGGCCCCAGCATTTT. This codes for CAWSWGGPEGPQHF. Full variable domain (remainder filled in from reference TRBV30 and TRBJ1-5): SQTIHQWPATLVQPVGSPLSLECTVEGTSNPNLYWYRQAAGRGLQLLFYSVGIGQISSEVPQNLSASRPQDRQFILSSKKLLLSDSGFYLCAWSWGGPEGPQHFGDGTRLSIL.

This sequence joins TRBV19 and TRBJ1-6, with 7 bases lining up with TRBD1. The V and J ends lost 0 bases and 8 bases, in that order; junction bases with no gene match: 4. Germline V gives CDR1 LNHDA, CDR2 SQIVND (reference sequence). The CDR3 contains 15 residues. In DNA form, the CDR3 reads TGTGCCAGTAGTATAGACGGGACAGATTATTCACCCCTCCACTTT. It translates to CASSIDGTDYSPLHF.

CDR3 amino acids: CASSLVPAGEQFF. CDR3 DNA sequence: TGTGCCAGCAGCTTAGTCCCGGCGGGGGAGCAGTTCTTC. V and J are TRBV7-2 and TRBJ2-1; maybe TRBD2 (6 bases). V was trimmed by 1 base and J by 10 bases, leaving 11 bases between them. Looked up from germline, CDR1 is SGHTA and CDR2 is FQGNSA. This CDR3 is built from 13 residues.

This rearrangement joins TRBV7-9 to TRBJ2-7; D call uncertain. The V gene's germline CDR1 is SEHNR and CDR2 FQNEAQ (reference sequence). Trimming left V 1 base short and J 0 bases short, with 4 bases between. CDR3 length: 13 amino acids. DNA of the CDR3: TGTGCCAGCAGCTTAGACACCTCCTACGAGCAGTACTTC. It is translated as CASSLDTSYEQYF.

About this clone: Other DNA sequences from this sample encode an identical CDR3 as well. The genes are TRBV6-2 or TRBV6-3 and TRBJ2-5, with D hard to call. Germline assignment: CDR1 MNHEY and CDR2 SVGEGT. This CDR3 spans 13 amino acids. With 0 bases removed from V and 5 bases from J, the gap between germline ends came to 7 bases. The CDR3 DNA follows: TGTGCCAGCAGTTACTCTGGCAGGGAGACCCAGTACTTC. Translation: CASSYSGRETQYF.

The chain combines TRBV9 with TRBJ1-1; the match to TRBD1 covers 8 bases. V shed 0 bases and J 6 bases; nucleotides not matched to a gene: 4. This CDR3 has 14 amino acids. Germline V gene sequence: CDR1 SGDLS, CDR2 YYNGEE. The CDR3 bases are TGTGCCAGCAGCGTAGCCCAGGACAGGGCTGAAGCTTTCTTT. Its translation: CASSVAQDRAEAFF.

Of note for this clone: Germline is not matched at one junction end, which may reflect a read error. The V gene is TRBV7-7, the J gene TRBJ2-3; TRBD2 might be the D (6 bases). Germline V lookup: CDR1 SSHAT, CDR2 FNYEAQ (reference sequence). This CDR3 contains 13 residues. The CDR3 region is CASSFGGTDTQYF. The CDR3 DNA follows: TGTGCTAGCAGCTTTGGAGGGACAGATACGCAGTATTTT. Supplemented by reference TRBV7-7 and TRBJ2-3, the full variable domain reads GAGVSQSPRYKVTKRGQDVTLRCDPISSHATLYWYQQALGQGPEFLTYFNYEAQPDKSGLPSDRFSAERPEGSISTLTIQRTEQRDSAMYRCASSFGGTDTQYFGPGTRLTVL.

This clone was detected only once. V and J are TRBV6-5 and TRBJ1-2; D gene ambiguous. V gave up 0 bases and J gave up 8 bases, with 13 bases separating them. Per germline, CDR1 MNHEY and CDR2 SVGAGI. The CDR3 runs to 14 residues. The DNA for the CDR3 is TGTGCCAGCAGTTACTCTGATGGGTCGGGAGGCTACACCTTC. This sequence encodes CASSYSDGSGGYTF.

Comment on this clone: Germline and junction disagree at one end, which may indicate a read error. The CDR3 reads CGLGGSHEQFF. CDR3 in DNA: TGTGGGTTGGGGGGTAGCCATGAGCAGTTCTTC. V gene TRBV29-1 combines with J gene TRBJ2-1; maybe TRBD2 (6 bases). Germline V gene sequence: CDR1 SQVTM, CDR2 ANQGSEA. The CDR3 totals 11 residues.

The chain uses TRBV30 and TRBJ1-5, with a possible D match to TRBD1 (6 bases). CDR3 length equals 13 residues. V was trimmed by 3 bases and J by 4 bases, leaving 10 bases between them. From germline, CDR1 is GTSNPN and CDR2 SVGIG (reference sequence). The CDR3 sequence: CAWSLGQNQPQHF. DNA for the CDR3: TGTGCCTGGAGCCTTGGACAGAATCAGCCCCAGCATTTT.

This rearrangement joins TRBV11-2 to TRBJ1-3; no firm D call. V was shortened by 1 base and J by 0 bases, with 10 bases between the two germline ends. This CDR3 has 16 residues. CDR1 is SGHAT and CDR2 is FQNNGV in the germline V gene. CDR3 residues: CASSLGVGSSGNTIYF. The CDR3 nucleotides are TGTGCCAGCAGCTTAGGAGTGGGCTCCTCTGGAAACACCATATATTTT.

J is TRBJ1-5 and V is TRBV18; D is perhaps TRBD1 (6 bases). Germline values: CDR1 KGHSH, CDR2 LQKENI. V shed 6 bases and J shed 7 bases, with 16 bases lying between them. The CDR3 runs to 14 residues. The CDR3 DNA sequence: TGTGCCAGCTCCCGGGGGGCAGAGGGGCAGCCCCAGCATTTT. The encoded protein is CASSRGAEGQPQHF.

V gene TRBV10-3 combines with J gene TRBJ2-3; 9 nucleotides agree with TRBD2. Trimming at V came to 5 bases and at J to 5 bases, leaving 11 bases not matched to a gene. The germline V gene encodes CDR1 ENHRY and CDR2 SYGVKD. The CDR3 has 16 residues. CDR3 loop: CAISQLRGGAQDTQYF. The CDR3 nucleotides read TGTGCCATCAGTCAACTCCGCGGGGGGGCGCAAGATACGCAGTATTTT.

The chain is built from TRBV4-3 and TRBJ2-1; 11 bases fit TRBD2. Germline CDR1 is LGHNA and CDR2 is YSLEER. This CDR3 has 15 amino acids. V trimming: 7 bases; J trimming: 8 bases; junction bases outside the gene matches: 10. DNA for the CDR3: TGCGCCAGCAAACCGGGACTAGCGGATGGCTATGAGCAGTTCTTC. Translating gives CASKPGLADGYEQFF.

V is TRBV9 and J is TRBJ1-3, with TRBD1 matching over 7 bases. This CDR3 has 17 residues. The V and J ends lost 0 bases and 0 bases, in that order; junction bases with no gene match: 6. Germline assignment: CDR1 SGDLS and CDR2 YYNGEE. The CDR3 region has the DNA TGTGCCAGCAGCGTAGGACAACAGGGGAGCTCTGGAAACACCATATATTTT. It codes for CASSVGQQGSSGNTIYF.